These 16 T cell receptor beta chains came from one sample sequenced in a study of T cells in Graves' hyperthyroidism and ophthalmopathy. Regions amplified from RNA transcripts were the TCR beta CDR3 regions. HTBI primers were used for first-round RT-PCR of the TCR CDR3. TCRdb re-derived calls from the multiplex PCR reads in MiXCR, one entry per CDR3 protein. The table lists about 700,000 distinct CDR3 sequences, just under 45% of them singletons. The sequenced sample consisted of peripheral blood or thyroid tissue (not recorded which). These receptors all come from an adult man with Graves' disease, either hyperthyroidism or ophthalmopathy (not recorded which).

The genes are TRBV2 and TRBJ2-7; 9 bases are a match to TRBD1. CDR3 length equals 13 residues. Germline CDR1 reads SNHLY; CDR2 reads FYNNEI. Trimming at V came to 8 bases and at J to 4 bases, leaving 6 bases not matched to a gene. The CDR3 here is CASLQGAAYEQYF. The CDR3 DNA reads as TGTGCCAGCTTACAGGGGGCCGCATACGAGCAGTACTTC.

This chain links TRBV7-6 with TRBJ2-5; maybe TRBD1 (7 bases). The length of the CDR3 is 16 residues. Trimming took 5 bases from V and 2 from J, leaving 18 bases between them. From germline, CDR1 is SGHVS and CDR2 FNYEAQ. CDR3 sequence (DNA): TGTGCCAGCAGCCCATACCAGGGGGGAACGCAAGAGACCCAGTACTTC. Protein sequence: CASSPYQGGTQETQYF.

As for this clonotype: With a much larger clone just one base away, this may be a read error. The CDR3 sequence: CVSSEEGRSNQPQHF. DNA of the CDR3: TGTGTCAGCAGCGAGGAAGGTAGGAGCAATCAGCCCCAGCATTTT. The chain carries TRBV10-3 and TRBJ1-5, with D hard to call. Germline CDR1 is ENHRY and CDR2 is SYGVKD. The CDR3 has 15 amino acids.

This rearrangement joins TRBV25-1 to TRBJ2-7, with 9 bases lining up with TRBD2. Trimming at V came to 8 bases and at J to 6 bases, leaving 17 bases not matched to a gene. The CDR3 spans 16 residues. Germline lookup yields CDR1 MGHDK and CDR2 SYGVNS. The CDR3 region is CASLASTSGATCEQYF. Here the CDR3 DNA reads TGTGCCAGCTTAGCGTCGACTAGCGGAGCCACCTGCGAGCAGTACTTC.

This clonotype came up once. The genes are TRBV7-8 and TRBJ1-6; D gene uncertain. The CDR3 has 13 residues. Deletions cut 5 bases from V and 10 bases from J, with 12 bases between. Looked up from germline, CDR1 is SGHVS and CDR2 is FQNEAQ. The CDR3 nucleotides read TGTGCCAGCAGCCGAGGTTGGGAATCACCCCTCCACTTT. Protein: CASSRGWESPLHF.

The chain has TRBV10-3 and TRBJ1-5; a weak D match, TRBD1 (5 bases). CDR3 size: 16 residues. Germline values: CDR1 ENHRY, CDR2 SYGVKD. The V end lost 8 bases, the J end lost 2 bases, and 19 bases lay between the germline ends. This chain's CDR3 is CAICSPGGIGNQPQHF. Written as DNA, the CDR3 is TGTGCCATCTGCAGTCCTGGGGGGATAGGCAATCAGCCCCAGCATTTT.

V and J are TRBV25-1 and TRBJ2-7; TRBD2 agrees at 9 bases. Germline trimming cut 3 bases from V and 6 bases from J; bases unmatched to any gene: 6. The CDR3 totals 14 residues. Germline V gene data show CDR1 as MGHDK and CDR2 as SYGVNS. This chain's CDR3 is CASSDSSGAAEQYF. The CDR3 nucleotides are TGTGCCAGCAGTGACTCTAGCGGGGCGGCCGAGCAGTACTTC.

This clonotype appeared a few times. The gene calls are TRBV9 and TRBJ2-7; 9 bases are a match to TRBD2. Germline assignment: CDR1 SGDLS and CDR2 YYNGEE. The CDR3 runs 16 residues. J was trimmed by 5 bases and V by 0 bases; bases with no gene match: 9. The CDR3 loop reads CASSVVGSGRGDEQYF. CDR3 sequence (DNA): TGTGCCAGCAGCGTAGTCGGTAGCGGGAGAGGGGACGAGCAGTACTTC.

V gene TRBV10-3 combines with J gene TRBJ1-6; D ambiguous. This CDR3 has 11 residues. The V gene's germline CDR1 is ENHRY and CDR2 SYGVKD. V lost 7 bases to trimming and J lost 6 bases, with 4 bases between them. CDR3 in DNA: TGTGCCATCATGGCTAATTCACCCCTCCACTTT. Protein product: CAIMANSPLHF.

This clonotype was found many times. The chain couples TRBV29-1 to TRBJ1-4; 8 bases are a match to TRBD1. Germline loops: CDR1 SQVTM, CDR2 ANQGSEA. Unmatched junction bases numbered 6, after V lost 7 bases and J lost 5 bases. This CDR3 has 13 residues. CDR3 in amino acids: CSAMDRDNEKLFF. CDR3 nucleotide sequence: TGCAGCGCAATGGACAGGGACAATGAAAAACTGTTTTTT.

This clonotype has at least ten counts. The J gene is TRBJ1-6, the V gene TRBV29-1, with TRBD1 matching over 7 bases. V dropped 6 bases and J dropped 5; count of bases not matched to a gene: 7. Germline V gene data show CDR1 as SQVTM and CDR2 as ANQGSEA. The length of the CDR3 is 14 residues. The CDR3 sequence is CSVRQGLDNSPLHF. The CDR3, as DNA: TGCAGCGTCCGACAGGGCCTCGATAATTCACCCCTCCACTTT. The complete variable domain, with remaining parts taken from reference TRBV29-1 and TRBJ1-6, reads SAVISQKPSRDICQRGTSLTIQCQVDSQVTMMFWYRQQPGQSLTLIATANQGSEATYESGFVIDKFPISRPNLTFSTLTVSNMSPEDSSIYLCSVRQGLDNSPLHFGNGTRLTVT.

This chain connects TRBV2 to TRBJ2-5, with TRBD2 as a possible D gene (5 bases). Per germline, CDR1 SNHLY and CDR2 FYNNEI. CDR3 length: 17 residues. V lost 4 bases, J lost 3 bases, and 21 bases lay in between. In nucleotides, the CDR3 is TGTGCCAGCAGTGCTAGACCACTAGTCACCCAAAAAGAGACCCAGTACTTC. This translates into CASSARPLVTQKETQYF.

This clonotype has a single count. This CDR3 reads CASSYERTGVANEKLFF. DNA for the CDR3: TGTGCCAGCAGTTACGAAAGGACAGGGGTGGCTAATGAAAAACTGTTTTTT. The chain recombines TRBV6-2 or TRBV6-3 with TRBJ1-4; 9 positions agree with TRBD1. Germline V gene data show CDR1 as MNHEY and CDR2 as SVGEGT. The CDR3 runs to 17 residues. Trimming at V came to 2 bases and at J to 3 bases, leaving 7 bases not matched to a gene.

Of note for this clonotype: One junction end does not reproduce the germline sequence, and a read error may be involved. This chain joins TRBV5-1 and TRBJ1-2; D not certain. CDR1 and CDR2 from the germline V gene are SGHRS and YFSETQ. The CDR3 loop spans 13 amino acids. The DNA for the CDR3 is TGCGCCAACAGCTTGAATTGGGCGGATGGCTACACCTTC. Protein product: CANSLNWADGYTF.

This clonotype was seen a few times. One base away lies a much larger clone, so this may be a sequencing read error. In DNA, the CDR3 is TGTGCCAGCAGACGGACGGGTTGGGAAAAACTGTTTTTT. It yields the protein CASRRTGWEKLFF. The rearrangement links TRBV11-2 to TRBJ1-4; D call uncertain. The CDR3 has 13 residues. From germline, CDR1 is SGHAT and CDR2 FQNNGV. Trimming removed 6 bases at V and 8 bases at J, with 13 bases between.

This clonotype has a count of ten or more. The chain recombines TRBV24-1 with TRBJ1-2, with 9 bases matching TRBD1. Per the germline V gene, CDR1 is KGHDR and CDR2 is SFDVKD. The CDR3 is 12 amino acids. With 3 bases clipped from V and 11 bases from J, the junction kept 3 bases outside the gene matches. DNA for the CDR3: TGTGCCACCAGTGATGCCGGGACAGGGTACACCTTC. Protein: CATSDAGTGYTF.